This TCR beta chain was captured in a study of blood T cell repertoires in COVID-19. Method: immunoSEQ multiplex PCR; TCRdb's copy keeps in-frame clones and lacks some. This table has fewer than 500,000 clones, approximately 92% appearing once. The CDR3 length is 16 residues. CDR1 and CDR2 from the germline V gene are KGHSH and LQKENI. Deletions cut 4 bases from V and 2 bases from J, with 14 bases between. Source material: PBMCs or T cells enriched from blood (not recorded which). The chain links TRBV18 to TRBJ2-2, with no clear D. This TCR was sampled from a man aged 25-40 years who had recovered from COVID-19. CDR3 nucleotide sequence: TGTGCCAGCTCACTACTTCTGTCCCCAAACACCGGGGAGCTGTTTTTT. Its translation: CASSLLLSPNTGELFF. Variable domain in full (rest from reference TRBV18 and TRBJ2-2): NAGVMQNPRHLVRRRGQEARLRCSPMKGHSHVYWYRQLPEEGLKFMVYLQKENIIDESGMPKERFSAEFPKEGPSILRIQQVVRGDSAAYFCASSLLLSPNTGELFFGEGSRLTVL.